The sequence of this TCR beta chain was determined in a study of T cell responses to AZD1222 COVID-19 vaccine. The CDR3 runs to 15 residues. The germline V gene has CDR1 LNHDA and CDR2 SQIVND (reference sequence). V was shortened by 7 bases and J by 0 bases, with 13 bases between the two germline ends. Whole-study results and caveats: Nearly half of the spike-specific TCRs reportedly recognize variant regions that carry no mutations. Increased Spike-specific TCR breadth and depth were observed after two AZD1222 doses.

Worth noting for this clone: Its antigen is unidentified.

Data came from immunoSEQ multiplex PCR; TCRdb stores just in-frame clones and leaves some out. The table records under 150,000 clones, 85% to 90% of them present only once. The genes are TRBV19 and TRBJ1-5, with a tentative D call TRBD1 (5 bases). The TCR was taken from an adult who received the AZD1222 COVID-19 vaccine. Sequences were derived from peripheral blood, sampled 28 days after the second AZD1222 dose. The CDR3 sequence is CASNMGTLSNQPQHF. The CDR3 DNA reads TGTGCCAGTAACATGGGGACCCTTAGCAATCAGCCCCAGCATTTT.